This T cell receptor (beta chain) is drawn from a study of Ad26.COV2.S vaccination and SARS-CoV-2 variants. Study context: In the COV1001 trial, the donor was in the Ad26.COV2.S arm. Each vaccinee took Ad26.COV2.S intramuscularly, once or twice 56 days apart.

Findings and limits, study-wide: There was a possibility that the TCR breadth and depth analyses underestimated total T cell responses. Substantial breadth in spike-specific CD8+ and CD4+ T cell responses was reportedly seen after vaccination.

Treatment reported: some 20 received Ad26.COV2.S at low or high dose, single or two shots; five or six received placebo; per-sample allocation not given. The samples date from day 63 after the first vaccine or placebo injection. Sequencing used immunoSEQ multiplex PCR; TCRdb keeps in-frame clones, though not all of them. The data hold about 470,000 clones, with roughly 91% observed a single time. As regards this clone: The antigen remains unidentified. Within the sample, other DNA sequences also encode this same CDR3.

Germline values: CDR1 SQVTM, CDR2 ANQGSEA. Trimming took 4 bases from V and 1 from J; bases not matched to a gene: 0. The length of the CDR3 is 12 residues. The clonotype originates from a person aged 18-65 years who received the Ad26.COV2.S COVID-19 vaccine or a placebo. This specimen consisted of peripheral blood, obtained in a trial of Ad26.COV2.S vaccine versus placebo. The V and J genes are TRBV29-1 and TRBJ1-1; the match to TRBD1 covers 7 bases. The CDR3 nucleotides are TGCAGCGTTGGGACAGGGAACACTGAAGCTTTCTTT. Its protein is CSVGTGNTEAFF.